Listed below are T cell receptor beta chains from one sample, sequenced in a study of shared clonotypes between healthy human individuals. The table came from immunoSEQ multiplex PCR; TCRdb's copy has only in-frame clones and leaves some out. The profile shows over 2 million clones, less than 95% of them singletons. Sequencing input: naive CD4+ T cells from PBMCs. The receptors stem from a man between 18 and 35 years old in good health. Some clones in this sample may be carry-over from other donors' samples. Both conserved end residues are part of each CDR3. D genes are given only for firm matches.

J | D | V | DNA | CDR3
TRBJ1-1 | - | TRBV28 | TGTGCCAGCAGAAGCGGTGGGCCGGGGGTGAACACTGAAGCTTTCTTT | CASRSGGPGVNTEAFF
TRBJ1-6 | TRBD1 | TRBV16 | TGTGCCAGCAGCCCATCGTCCCAGGGGGACGGGGCACCCCTCCACTTT | CASSPSSQGDGAPLHF
TRBJ2-5 | TRBD1 | TRBV5-6 | TGTGCCAGCAGCCGACAGGGGGTGTGGACCCAGTACTTC | CASSRQGVWTQYF
TRBJ1-2 | - | TRBV6-1 | TGTGCCAGCAGTGAATCTGGCAATTTGGGCTACACCTTC | CASSESGNLGYTF
TRBJ2-3 | TRBD2 | TRBV6-5 | TGTGCCAGCAGTTTACTAGCGGGAGGGCGAGATACGCAGTATTTT | CASSLLAGGRDTQYF
TRBJ2-5 | TRBD1 | TRBV5-1 | TGCGCCAGCAGCTTGGGACAGGGTGAGGAGACCCAGTACTTC | CASSLGQGEETQYF
TRBJ1-1 | - | TRBV27 | TGTGCCAGCAGTTTAGAAGCGGGAACGAACACTGAAGCTTTCTTT | CASSLEAGTNTEAFF
TRBJ1-3 | - | TRBV28 | TGTGCCAGCAGCTCCAGATACTCTGGAAACACCATATATTTT | CASSSRYSGNTIYF
TRBJ2-5 | - | TRBV12-2 | TGTGCAAGTCGCTCCGGAAGGACTAGCGGGACCGGGGGAGAGACCCAGTACTTC | CASRSGRTSGTGGETQYF
TRBJ1-4 | - | TRBV23-1 | TGCGCCAGCAGTCAATCTAGGCAGGCGTCGGTCGATGAAAAACTGTTTTTT | CASSQSRQASVDEKLFF
TRBJ2-7 | TRBD1 | TRBV6-5 | TGTGCCAGCTCGAAAGGGACAGGGGTTGGGGAGCAGTACTTC | CASSKGTGVGEQYF
TRBJ1-6 | - | TRBV28 | TGTGCCAGCAGTTTAGCGGGGAGGCCCCTCCACTTT | CASSLAGRPLHF
TRBJ2-7 | - | TRBV27 | TGTGCCAGCAGTTCCCCAAGTCGCCAGGGAGCCCGGTTACGAGGGGAGCAGTACTTC | CASSSPSRQGARLRGEQYF
TRBJ2-2 | - | TRBV29-1 | TGCAGCGTTGCCCCAAGGTTCACCGGGGAGCTGTTTTTT | CSVAPRFTGELFF
TRBJ2-7 | - | TRBV6-4 | TGTGCCAGCAGTGACTCGCGGACAGGGGGCGCGGGGCTAGCGGGAGGAAACAGGGCCAACGAGCAGTACTTC | CASSDSRTGGAGLAGGNRANEQYF
TRBJ2-5 | - | TRBV30 | TGTGCCTGGAGTGGAGGGGAGCAAGAGACCCAGTACTTC | CAWSGGEQETQYF
TRBJ2-7 | - | TRBV5-1 | TGCGCCAGCAGCTTCGGAGGGACAAATACCTACGAGCAGTACTTC | CASSFGGTNTYEQYF
TRBJ2-7 | TRBD1 | TRBV18 | TGTGCCAGCTCACCACCGGGACAGCTCTCCTACGAGCAGTACTTC | CASSPPGQLSYEQYF
TRBJ2-3 | - | TRBV6-5 | TGTGCCAGCACCGACCCCCTTAGGAATACGCAGTATTTT | CASTDPLRNTQYF
TRBJ1-2 | TRBD1 | TRBV7-9 | TGTGCCAGCAGCTTAATGGGACAGGGTCATAGCCAGGGCGTGGATGGCTACACCTTC | CASSLMGQGHSQGVDGYTF
TRBJ1-1 | - | TRBV5-1 | TGCGCCAGCATGTCCCCGGGTATGAACACTGAAGCTTTCTTT | CASMSPGMNTEAFF
TRBJ2-3 | TRBD1 | TRBV19 | TGTGCCAGTAGTGGGAAGACAGGGGATACGCAGTATTTT | CASSGKTGDTQYF
TRBJ2-5 | TRBD2 | TRBV5-4 | TGTGCCAGCAGCCCCGCCGGGACTAGCCCTTGGTACCAAGAGACCCAGTACTTC | CASSPAGTSPWYQETQYF
TRBJ2-7 | - | TRBV7-9 | TGTGCCAGCACGGCCAGTTCCTACGAGCAGTACTTC | CASTASSYEQYF
TRBJ2-7 | TRBD2 | TRBV7-8 | TGTGCCAGCAGCCGATTTCCGGGACTAGCGTCCGAGCAGTACTTC | CASSRFPGLASEQYF
TRBJ2-3 | TRBD2 | TRBV28 | TGTGCCACCAGGGCTAGCGGGGGATCAGATACGCAGTATTTT | CATRASGGSDTQYF
TRBJ2-7 | - | TRBV21-1 | TGTGCCAGCAGCAAAGTTAGCCCCGGGCTGGAGCAGTACTTC | CASSKVSPGLEQYF